These 31 T cell receptor beta chains share one sample of origin, sequenced in a study of blood T cell repertoires in COVID-19. Sequencing was performed with immunoSEQ multiplex PCR; in TCRdb, only in-frame clones are kept and a portion is missing. The sample carries about 410,000 clones, about nine tenths recorded once. The specimen sequenced was peripheral blood. These receptors were obtained from a woman aged 25 to 39 with active or convalescent COVID-19.

The chain employs TRBV19 and TRBJ2-5; the match to TRBD1 covers 8 bases. V gave up 5 bases and J gave up 3 bases; unmatched junction bases: 11. Germline CDR1 is LNHDA and CDR2 is SQIVND (reference sequence). CDR3 length: 16 residues. Written as DNA, the CDR3 is TGTGCCAGTAGTTTCCCCCTTCTGACAGGGGAAGAGACCCAGTACTTC. This encodes CASSFPLLTGEETQYF.

This sequence joins TRBV7-9 and TRBJ1-1; D unclear. Germline loops: CDR1 SEHNR, CDR2 FQNEAQ (reference sequence). The CDR3 has 15 amino acids. V lost 2 bases, J lost 1 base, and 11 bases lay in between. Written as DNA, the CDR3 is TGTGCCAGCAGCTTAACCTCCCAGGCGAACACTGAAGCTTTCTTT. Amino acid sequence: CASSLTSQANTEAFF. The variable domain in full, completed from reference TRBV7-9 and TRBJ1-1, reads DTGVSQNPRHKITKRGQNVTFRCDPISEHNRLYWYRQTLGQGPEFLTYFQNEAQLEKSRLLSDRFSAERPKGSFSTLEIQRTEQGDSAMYLCASSLTSQANTEAFFGQGTRLTVV.

This clone was observed a handful of times. J is TRBJ2-2 and V is TRBV5-4; possible D gene TRBD1, 5 bases. Germline V gene data show CDR1 as SGHNT and CDR2 as YYREEE (reference sequence). Trimming stripped 5 bases from V and 4 bases from J, with 15 bases between. This CDR3 is 15 amino acids long. CDR3 sequence (DNA): TGTGCCAGCAGAACGTCCCAGGGTGGCACCGGGGAGCTGTTTTTT. It codes for CASRTSQGGTGELFF.

A single count supports this clone. This chain uses TRBV2 with TRBJ1-3; perhaps TRBD1 as D (5 bases). Germline CDR1 reads SNHLY; CDR2 reads FYNNEI. This CDR3 is built from 16 residues. V shed 2 bases and J shed 2 bases, with 13 bases lying between them. CDR3: CASSELGRATGNTIYF. The CDR3 DNA reads as TGTGCCAGCAGTGAATTAGGCAGGGCAACTGGAAACACCATATATTTT.

The CDR3 loop reads CASSEFGTGDQPQHF. CDR3 DNA sequence: TGTGCCAGCAGTGAATTCGGTACAGGGGATCAGCCCCAGCATTTT. This chain connects TRBV25-1 to TRBJ1-5; 7 positions agree with TRBD1. J was trimmed by 5 bases and V by 1 base; bases with no gene match: 5. This CDR3 contains 15 residues. Germline CDR1 is MGHDK and CDR2 is SYGVNS. The variable domain in full, completed from reference TRBV25-1 and TRBJ1-5, reads EADIYQTPRYLVIGTGKKITLECSQTMGHDKMYWYQQDPGMELHLIHYSYGVNSTEKGDLSSESTVSRIRTEHFPLTLESARPSHTSQYLCASSEFGTGDQPQHFGDGTRLSIL.

A few counts support this clone. This chain's CDR3 is CASSARTSGIGSYEQYF. The CDR3 nucleotides are TGTGCCAGCAGCGCCCGGACTAGCGGGATTGGGTCCTACGAGCAGTACTTC. V and J are TRBV7-2 and TRBJ2-7; 12 bases line up with TRBD2. V dropped 5 bases and J dropped 1; count of bases not matched to a gene: 9. The germline V gene has CDR1 SGHTA and CDR2 FQGNSA. The CDR3 is 17 amino acids. Full variable domain (remainder filled in from reference TRBV7-2 and TRBJ2-7): GAGVSQSPSNKVTEKGKDVELRCDPISGHTALYWYRQSLGQGLEFLIYFQGNSAPDKSGLPSDRFSAERTGGSVSTLTIQRTQQEDSAVYLCASSARTSGIGSYEQYFGPGTRLTVT.

This chain links TRBV19 with TRBJ2-7, with 7 bases aligning to TRBD1. The germline V gene has CDR1 LNHDA and CDR2 SQIVND (reference sequence). The CDR3 totals 14 residues. V shed 3 bases, J shed 1 base, and the junction held 3 bases outside the gene matches. The CDR3 sequence is CASSIGTVSYEQYF. As DNA, the CDR3 is TGTGCCAGTAGTATCGGGACAGTATCCTACGAGCAGTACTTC. Full variable domain (remainder filled in from reference TRBV19 and TRBJ2-7): DGGITQSPKYLFRKEGQNVTLSCEQNLNHDAMYWYRQDPGQGLRLIYYSQIVNDFQKGDIAEGYSVSREKKESFPLTVTSAQKNPTAFYLCASSIGTVSYEQYFGPGTRLTVT.

The J gene is TRBJ2-3, the V gene TRBV7-2; TRBD2 matches at 8 bases. CDR1 SGHTA and CDR2 FQGNSA come from the germline V gene. The CDR3 covers 17 residues. V lost 5 bases and J lost 0; bases outside the gene matches: 10. The CDR3: CASSEKYTSGSTDTQYF. Here the CDR3 DNA reads TGTGCCAGCAGCGAGAAATACACTAGCGGCAGCACAGATACGCAGTATTTT.

This chain connects TRBV3-1 (or the pseudogene TRBV3-2) to TRBJ1-2, with D tentatively TRBD1 (6 bases). The CDR3 is 13 amino acids. CDR1 is LGHDT, CDR2 YNNKEL, per germline (reference sequence). Deletions cut 1 base from V and 4 bases from J, with 7 bases between. CDR3 in amino acids: CASSQGQVYGYTF. The CDR3 DNA sequence: TGTGCCAGCAGCCAAGGACAGGTCTATGGCTACACCTTC.

The chain combines TRBV5-4 with TRBJ2-4; D ambiguous. Deletions cut 5 bases from V and 9 bases from J, with 15 bases between. CDR1 and CDR2 from the germline V gene are SGHNT and YYREEE (reference sequence). The length of the CDR3 is 13 residues. The CDR3 sequence is CASRTLGGGIQYF. In DNA, the CDR3 is TGTGCCAGCAGGACCCTCGGCGGTGGCATTCAGTACTTC.

The J gene is TRBJ1-1, the V gene TRBV5-1; 8 bases fit TRBD1. This CDR3 has 15 residues. V lost 4 bases, J lost 1 base, and 6 bases stayed unmatched. Germline V CDR1 and CDR2: SGHRS, YFSETQ. The CDR3 region is CASSRTGPTNTEAFF. In nucleotides, the CDR3 is TGCGCCAGCAGCCGGACAGGGCCGACGAACACTGAAGCTTTCTTT.

The CDR3, as DNA: TGCGCCAGCAGCCCAAAACAGGTCAGTGAGCAGTTCTTC. Its translation is CASSPKQVSEQFF. This chain connects TRBV5-1 to TRBJ2-1; tentatively, D is TRBD1 (5 bases). V was pared by 4 bases and J by 9 bases, with 14 bases between. This CDR3 has 13 amino acids. Germline V gene data show CDR1 as SGHRS and CDR2 as YFSETQ.

This clone is a singleton in its sample. The V and J genes are TRBV20-1 and TRBJ2-5; 9 bases are a match to TRBD2. V lost 7 bases, J lost 5 bases, and 2 bases stayed unmatched. This CDR3 has 11 residues. Germline V gene sequence: CDR1 DFQATT, CDR2 SNEGSKA (reference sequence). As DNA, the CDR3 is TGCAGTGTGCGGGGGGGTGAGACCCAGTACTTC. It translates to CSVRGGETQYF.

The chain recombines TRBV5-6 with TRBJ2-7, with 8 bases that match TRBD1. CDR3 length equals 14 residues. V was pared by 0 bases and J by 4 bases, with 3 bases of the junction left unmatched. Germline CDR1 is SGHDT and CDR2 is YYEEEE. The CDR3 bases are TGTGCCAGCAGCTTGGGGCAGGGGGCTTACGAGCAGTACTTC. Translation: CASSLGQGAYEQYF.

The J gene is TRBJ1-6, the V gene TRBV18; D perhaps matches TRBD1 (6 bases). This CDR3 is built from 17 residues. Germline CDR1 KGHSH, CDR2 LQKENI. V shed 2 bases and J shed 14 bases, with 25 bases lying between them. CDR3 DNA: TGTGCCAGCTCACCAACTCTGGACAGTTCCGCGTTTTCCTCCCTCCACTTT. The encoded protein is CASSPTLDSSAFSSLHF. Combining the CDR3 with reference TRBV18 and TRBJ1-6 gives the whole variable domain NAGVMQNPRHLVRRRGQEARLRCSPMKGHSHVYWYRQLPEEGLKFMVYLQKENIIDESGMPKERFSAEFPKEGPSILRIQQVVRGDSAAYFCASSPTLDSSAFSSLHFGNGTRLTVT.

The CDR3: CSFTGTGANLNQETQYF. CDR3 DNA sequence: TGCAGCTTCACCGGGACAGGGGCGAACCTAAACCAAGAGACCCAGTACTTC. The chain couples TRBV29-1 to TRBJ2-5; 10 bases agree with TRBD1. CDR3 length: 17 amino acids. In germline, CDR1 is SQVTM, CDR2 ANQGSEA. Trimming at V came to 8 bases and at J to 0 bases, leaving 15 bases not matched to a gene.

The chain has TRBV10-3 and TRBJ2-1, with 12 bases fitting TRBD2. The germline gives CDR1 ENHRY, CDR2 SYGVKD. This CDR3 has 18 amino acids. V lost 6 bases and J lost 0; bases outside the gene matches: 9. The CDR3 DNA is TGTGCCATCAGGGATACTAGCGGGGGGTCAAGCTCCTACAATGAGCAGTTCTTC. Translated, it gives CAIRDTSGGSSSYNEQFF.

The chain uses TRBV2 and TRBJ2-2; the D gene is possibly TRBD1 (5 bases). Germline-derived CDR1 and CDR2 are SNHLY and FYNNEI. The ends were cut back, 6 bases at V and 1 base at J, with 6 bases in the middle. The CDR3 has 13 amino acids. CDR3 bases: TGTGCCAGCAGGGACATGAACACCGGGGAGCTGTTTTTT. Its protein product is CASRDMNTGELFF.

CDR3 bases: TGTGCCATCAGTAACGGGACAGGGCCCTACGAGCAGTACTTC. Its protein is CAISNGTGPYEQYF. This chain links TRBV10-3 with TRBJ2-7; 9 bases are shared with TRBD1. The junction had 4 bases not matched to a gene; V was cut back by 5 bases and J by 2 bases. Germline V lookup: CDR1 ENHRY, CDR2 SYGVKD. The CDR3 is made up of 14 amino acids.

Here the CDR3 DNA reads TGTGCCAGCGTCCGGGGACAACCTACTAACTATGGCTACACCTTC. This gives the protein CASVRGQPTNYGYTF. This chain joins TRBV28 and TRBJ1-2, with D possibly being TRBD1 (6 bases). The CDR3 contains 15 residues. Trimming took 8 bases from V and 0 from J, leaving 16 bases between them. Germline V gene data show CDR1 as MDHEN and CDR2 as SYDVKM.

The genes are TRBV6-1 and TRBJ2-1; D may be TRBD1 (5 bases). Germline assignment: CDR1 MNHNS and CDR2 SASEGT. V was clipped by 2 bases and J by 15 bases, with 20 bases between them. The CDR3 is made up of 14 amino acids. The chain's CDR3 is CASSETPQGIVVFF. Written as DNA, the CDR3 is TGTGCCAGCAGTGAAACCCCCCAGGGAATAGTAGTGTTCTTC.

The V gene is TRBV5-1, the J gene TRBJ1-1; the D gene is possibly TRBD1 (5 bases). The CDR3 is 14 amino acids. In germline, CDR1 is SGHRS, CDR2 YFSETQ. Trimming took off 1 base at V and 7 bases at J, with 14 bases between the two ends. The CDR3 DNA reads TGCGCCAGCAGCTTGTCGCAGGGTTTAGGTGAAGCTTTCTTT. Protein: CASSLSQGLGEAFF. Using reference TRBV5-1 and TRBJ1-1 for the parts outside the CDR3, the full variable domain is KAGVTQTPRYLIKTRGQQVTLSCSPISGHRSVSWYQQTPGQGLQFLFEYFSETQRNKGNFPGRFSGRQFSNSRSEMNVSTLELGDSALYLCASSLSQGLGEAFFGQGTRLTVV.

The genes are TRBV25-1 and TRBJ2-2, with TRBD1 matching 8 bases. The CDR3 contains 14 residues. Trimming cost V 6 bases and J 6 bases; bases outside gene matches: 6. The germline V gene has CDR1 MGHDK and CDR2 SYGVNS. The CDR3 coding sequence is TGTGCCAGCAGAGGAACAGGGGGTCCCGGGGAGCTGTTTTTT. As protein: CASRGTGGPGELFF.

The CDR3 DNA reads as TGCGCCAGCAGCCAATCAAGCCGGGGGGAGCAGTTCTTC. This encodes CASSQSSRGEQFF. This chain links TRBV4-1 with TRBJ2-1; maybe TRBD2 (6 bases). V was trimmed by 2 bases and J by 10 bases, leaving 12 bases between them. In germline, CDR1 is MGHRA, CDR2 YSYEKL. CDR3 length: 13 residues.

This chain uses TRBV4-1 with TRBJ1-3, with TRBD1 identical over 9 bases. The J segment lost 7 bases and the V segment lost 0 bases, leaving 10 bases of the junction unmatched. This CDR3 has 17 residues. The germline V gene encodes CDR1 MGHRA and CDR2 YSYEKL. The CDR3 region is CASSQDQGGTGRNTIYF. The CDR3 DNA reads TGCGCCAGCAGCCAAGATCAAGGGGGGACAGGGAGGAACACCATATATTTT.

V is TRBV9 and J is TRBJ1-1; D perhaps matches TRBD1 (5 bases). Germline V gives CDR1 SGDLS, CDR2 YYNGEE. The CDR3 is 16 amino acids. V was cut by 1 base and J by 4 bases, with 17 bases left in between. CDR3 coding DNA: TGTGCCAGCAGCGTACAGGACAATCTCCCGGGCACTGAAGCTTTCTTT. This gives the protein CASSVQDNLPGTEAFF.

The chain combines TRBV7-9 with TRBJ1-4; 8 bases fit TRBD1. Unmatched junction bases numbered 3, after V lost 0 bases and J lost 6 bases. CDR1 SEHNR and CDR2 FQNEAQ come from the germline V gene (reference sequence). The CDR3 spans 15 residues. The CDR3 coding sequence is TGTGCCAGCAGCTTAGCCGGGACAGGTGATGAAAAACTGTTTTTT. It specifies CASSLAGTGDEKLFF.

The chain recombines TRBV27 with TRBJ2-7, with 9 bases lining up with TRBD1. The CDR3 has 15 residues. The junction had 6 bases not matched to a gene; V was cut back by 5 bases and J by 1 base. Germline CDR1 is MNHEY and CDR2 is SMNVEV (reference sequence). The CDR3 region is CASSNLGQGSYEQYF. The CDR3, as DNA: TGTGCCAGCAGTAACCTTGGACAGGGGTCCTACGAGCAGTACTTC.

The rearrangement joins TRBV4-1 to TRBJ2-7; no clear D gene. Germline V gives CDR1 MGHRA, CDR2 YSYEKL. CDR3 length: 16 amino acids. Trimming removed 1 base from V and 1 base from J, with 14 bases in between. CDR3 bases: TGCGCCAGCAGCCAAGGTATGAATCAGAGGTCCTACGAGCAGTACTTC. Translating gives CASSQGMNQRSYEQYF.

This clone was seen a single time. The genes are TRBV25-1 and TRBJ1-1; D ambiguous. V gave up 4 bases and J gave up 10 bases, with 10 bases separating them. The CDR3 is 11 residues long. The V gene's germline CDR1 is MGHDK and CDR2 SYGVNS. CDR3 nucleotide sequence: TGTGCCAGCAGTGCCGAAGGACTAGCTTTCTTT. Its protein product is CASSAEGLAFF.

The chain couples TRBV6-5 to TRBJ1-2, with TRBD1 matching 7 bases. V lost 6 bases and J lost 10; bases outside the gene matches: 8. This CDR3 is 12 amino acids long. CDR1 and CDR2 from the germline V gene are MNHEY and SVGAGI. CDR3 DNA: TGTGCCAGCAGCCGCACAGGGGACGACTACACCTTC. It translates to CASSRTGDDYTF.